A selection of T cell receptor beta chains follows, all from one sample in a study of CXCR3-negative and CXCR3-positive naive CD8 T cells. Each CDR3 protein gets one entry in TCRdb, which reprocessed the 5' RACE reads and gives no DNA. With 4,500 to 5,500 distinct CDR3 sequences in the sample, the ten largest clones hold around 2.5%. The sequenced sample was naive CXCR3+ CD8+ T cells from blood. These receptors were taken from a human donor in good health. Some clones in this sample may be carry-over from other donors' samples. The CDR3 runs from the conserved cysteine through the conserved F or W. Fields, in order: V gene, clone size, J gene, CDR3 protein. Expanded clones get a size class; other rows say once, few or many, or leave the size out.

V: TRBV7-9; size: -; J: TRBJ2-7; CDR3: CASSSLDRAFYEQYF
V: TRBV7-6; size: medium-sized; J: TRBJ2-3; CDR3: CASSLIERVSTDTQYF
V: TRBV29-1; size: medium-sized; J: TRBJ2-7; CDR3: CSVVTAGGFYEQYF
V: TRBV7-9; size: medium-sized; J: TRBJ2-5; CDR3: CASSLDQETQYF
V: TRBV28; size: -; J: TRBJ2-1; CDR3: CATDHGSYNEQFF
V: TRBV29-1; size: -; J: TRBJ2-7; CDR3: CSVELTGPRILAGDPYEQYF
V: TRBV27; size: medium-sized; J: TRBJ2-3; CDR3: CASSLQAGVYTQYF
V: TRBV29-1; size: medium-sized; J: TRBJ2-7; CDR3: CSVEDQNYEQYF
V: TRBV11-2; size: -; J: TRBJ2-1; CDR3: CASSPLLGPIPYNEQFF
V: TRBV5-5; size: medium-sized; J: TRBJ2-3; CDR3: CASGQRTGTLTDTQYF
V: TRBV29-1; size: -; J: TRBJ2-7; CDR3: CTRGPGQNTYEQYF
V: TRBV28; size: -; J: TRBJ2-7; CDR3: CASSLGGFTEQYF
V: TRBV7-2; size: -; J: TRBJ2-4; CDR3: CASSGGLEPKNIQYF
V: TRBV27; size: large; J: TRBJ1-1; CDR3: CASSVDLDGWNTEAFF
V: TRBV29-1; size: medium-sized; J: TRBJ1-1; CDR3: CSVEGAPRNTEAFF
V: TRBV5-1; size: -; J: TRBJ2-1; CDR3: CASSSELSSYNEQFF
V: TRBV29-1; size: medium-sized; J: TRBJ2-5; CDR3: CSALGLGHDQETQYF
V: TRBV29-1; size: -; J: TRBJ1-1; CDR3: CSVDKNTEAFF
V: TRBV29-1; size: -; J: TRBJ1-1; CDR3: CSVAITGQNTEAFF
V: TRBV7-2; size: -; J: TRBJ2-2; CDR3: CASSLADWERTPGSCFF
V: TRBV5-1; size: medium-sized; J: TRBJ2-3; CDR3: CASSSEGLTDTQYF
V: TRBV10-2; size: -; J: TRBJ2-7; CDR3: CASSMDSYEQYF
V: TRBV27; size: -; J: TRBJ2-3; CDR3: CASSYRPGYTDTQYF
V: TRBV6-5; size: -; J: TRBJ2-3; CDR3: CASSPGLGFDTQYF